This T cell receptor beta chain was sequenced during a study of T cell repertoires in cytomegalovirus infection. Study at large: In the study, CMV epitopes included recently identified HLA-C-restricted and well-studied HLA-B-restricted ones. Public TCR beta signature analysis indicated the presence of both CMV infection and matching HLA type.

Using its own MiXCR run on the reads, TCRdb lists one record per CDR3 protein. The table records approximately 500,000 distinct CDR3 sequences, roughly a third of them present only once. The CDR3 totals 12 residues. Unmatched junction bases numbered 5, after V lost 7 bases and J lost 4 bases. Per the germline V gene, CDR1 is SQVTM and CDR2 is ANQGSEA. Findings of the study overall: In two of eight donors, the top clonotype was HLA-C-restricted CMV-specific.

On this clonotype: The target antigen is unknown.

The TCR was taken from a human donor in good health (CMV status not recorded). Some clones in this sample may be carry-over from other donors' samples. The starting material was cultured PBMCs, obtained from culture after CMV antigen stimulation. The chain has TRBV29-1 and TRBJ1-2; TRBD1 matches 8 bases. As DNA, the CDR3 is TGCAGCGCGGACAGGGTGAGCTATGGCTACACCTTC. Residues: CSADRVSYGYTF.